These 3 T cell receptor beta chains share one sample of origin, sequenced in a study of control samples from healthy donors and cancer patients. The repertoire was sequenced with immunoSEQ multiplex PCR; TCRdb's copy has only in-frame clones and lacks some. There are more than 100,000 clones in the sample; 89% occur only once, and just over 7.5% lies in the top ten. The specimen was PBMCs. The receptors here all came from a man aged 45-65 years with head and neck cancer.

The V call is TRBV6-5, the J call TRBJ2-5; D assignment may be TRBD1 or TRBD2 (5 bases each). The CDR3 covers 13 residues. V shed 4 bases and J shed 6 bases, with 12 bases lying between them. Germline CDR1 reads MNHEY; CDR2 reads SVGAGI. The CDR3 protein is CASSSPGGKTQYF. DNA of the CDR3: TGTGCCAGCAGTTCCCCTGGGGGAAAGACCCAGTACTTC.

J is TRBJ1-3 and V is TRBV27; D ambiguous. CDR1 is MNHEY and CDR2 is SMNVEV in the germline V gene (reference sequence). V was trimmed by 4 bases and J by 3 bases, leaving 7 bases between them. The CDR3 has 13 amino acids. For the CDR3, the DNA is TGTGCCAGCAGTTCCCACAGTGGAAACACCATATATTTT. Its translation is CASSSHSGNTIYF.

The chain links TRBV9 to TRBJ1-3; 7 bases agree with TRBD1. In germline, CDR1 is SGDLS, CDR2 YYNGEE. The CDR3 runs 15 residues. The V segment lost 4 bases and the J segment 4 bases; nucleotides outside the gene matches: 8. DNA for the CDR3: TGTGCCAGCAGCACAGGGACAGTCGCGGGAAACACCATATATTTT. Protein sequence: CASSTGTVAGNTIYF.